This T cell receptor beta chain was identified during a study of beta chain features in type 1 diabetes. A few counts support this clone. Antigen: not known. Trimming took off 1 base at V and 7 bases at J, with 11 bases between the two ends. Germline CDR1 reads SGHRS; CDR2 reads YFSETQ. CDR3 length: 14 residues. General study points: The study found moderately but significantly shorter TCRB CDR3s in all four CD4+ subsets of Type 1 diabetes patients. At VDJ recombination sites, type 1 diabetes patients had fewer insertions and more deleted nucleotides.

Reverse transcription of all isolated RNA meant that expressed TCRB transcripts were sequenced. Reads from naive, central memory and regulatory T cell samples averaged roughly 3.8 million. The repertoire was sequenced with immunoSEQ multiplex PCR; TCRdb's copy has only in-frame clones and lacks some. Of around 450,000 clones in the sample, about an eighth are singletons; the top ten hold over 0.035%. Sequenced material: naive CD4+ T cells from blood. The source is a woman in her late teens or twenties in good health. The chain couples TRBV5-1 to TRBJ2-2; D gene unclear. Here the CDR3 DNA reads TGCGCCAGCAGCTTGAACGGGTTCAGCGGGGAGCTGTTTTTT. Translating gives CASSLNGFSGELFF. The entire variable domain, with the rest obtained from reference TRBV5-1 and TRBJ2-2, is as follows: KAGVTQTPRYLIKTRGQQVTLSCSPISGHRSVSWYQQTPGQGLQFLFEYFSETQRNKGNFPGRFSGRQFSNSRSEMNVSTLELGDSALYLCASSLNGFSGELFFGEGSRLTVL.